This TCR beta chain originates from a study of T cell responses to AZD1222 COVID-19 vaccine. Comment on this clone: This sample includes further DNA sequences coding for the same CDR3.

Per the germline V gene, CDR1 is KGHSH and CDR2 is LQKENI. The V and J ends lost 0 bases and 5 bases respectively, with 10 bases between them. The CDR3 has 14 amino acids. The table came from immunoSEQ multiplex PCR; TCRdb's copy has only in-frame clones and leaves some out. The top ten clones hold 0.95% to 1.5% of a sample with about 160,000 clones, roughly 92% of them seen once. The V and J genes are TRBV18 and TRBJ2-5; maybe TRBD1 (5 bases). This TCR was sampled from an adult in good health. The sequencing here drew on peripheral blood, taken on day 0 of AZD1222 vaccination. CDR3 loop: CASSPPGVRETQYF. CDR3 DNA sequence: TGTGCCAGCTCACCACCAGGGGTTCGGGAGACCCAGTACTTC.